The 27 T cell receptor beta chains presented below share a single source sample, sequenced in a study of beta chain features in type 1 diabetes. General study results and limits: In all four CD4+ subsets, TCRB CDR3 length was significantly, moderately reduced in type 1 diabetes.

These receptors are not linked to any known antigen. Reverse transcribing all isolated RNA meant expressed TCRB transcripts were sequenced. Produced via immunoSEQ multiplex PCR; TCRdb's table is partial and in-frame only. Of 500,000 to 650,000 clones detected, 9.5% to 15% appear once; the ten largest clones hold around 0.12%. The specimen sequenced was naive CD4+ T cells from blood. These receptors were collected from a man aged 30 to 39 with type 1 diabetes.

This clone was picked up a small number of times. Additional DNA sequences in this sample encode the identical CDR3. The V gene is TRBV7-9, the J gene TRBJ2-3; maybe TRBD2 (5 bases). The CDR3 length is 14 residues. CDR1 is SEHNR, CDR2 FQNEAQ, per germline (reference sequence). The V gene lost 3 bases and the J gene lost 3 bases, with 10 bases spanning the gap. CDR3 sequence (DNA): TGTGCCAGCAGCTTCGGGATTACGACAGATACGCAGTATTTT. As protein: CASSFGITTDTQYF.

The J gene is TRBJ1-4, the V gene TRBV6-5; D gene uncertain. CDR3 length: 13 amino acids. The V end lost 6 bases, the J end lost 8 bases, and 13 bases lay between the germline ends. Germline V gene data show CDR1 as MNHEY and CDR2 as SVGAGI. Here the CDR3 reads CASSQVGSEKLFF. Written as DNA, the CDR3 is TGTGCCAGCAGCCAGGTCGGGTCCGAAAAACTGTTTTTT.

This chain joins TRBV9 and TRBJ2-2; maybe TRBD2 (8 bases). V was pared by 4 bases and J by 6 bases, with 19 bases between. Germline CDR1 SGDLS, CDR2 YYNGEE. This CDR3 contains 16 residues. The CDR3 protein is CASSLPGRGRPGELFF. CDR3 coding DNA: TGTGCCAGCAGCCTCCCCGGGAGGGGGCGGCCCGGGGAGCTGTTTTTT.

The chain is built from TRBV6-5 and TRBJ2-1, with 7 bases fitting TRBD1. Germline CDR1 reads MNHEY; CDR2 reads SVGAGI. The CDR3 spans 15 residues. The V and J ends lost 0 bases and 3 bases, in that order; junction bases with no gene match: 2. The CDR3 is CASSYSQGVYNEQFF. For the CDR3, the DNA is TGTGCCAGCAGTTACTCGCAGGGGGTCTACAATGAGCAGTTCTTC.

As to this clone: The sample contains more than one DNA sequence encoding this CDR3. This CDR3 reads CASSEARETQYF. The CDR3 DNA follows: TGTGCCAGCAGTGAAGCCAGAGAGACCCAGTACTTC. This chain joins TRBV2 and TRBJ2-5; D is unclear. The V end was cut by 0 bases, the J end by 4 bases, with 3 bases between. From germline, CDR1 is SNHLY and CDR2 FYNNEI. This CDR3 contains 12 residues.

The V gene is TRBV20-1, the J gene TRBJ1-1; D unresolved. The CDR3 consists of 11 residues. The V end was cut by 4 bases, the J end by 0 bases, with 3 bases between. From germline, CDR1 is DFQATT and CDR2 SNEGSKA (reference sequence). As DNA, the CDR3 is TGCAGTGCTATGCTGAACACTGAAGCTTTCTTT. Translation: CSAMLNTEAFF.

This rearrangement joins TRBV18 to TRBJ1-4; 9 bases are a match to TRBD1. The CDR3 length is 14 residues. Trimming cost V 3 bases and J 8 bases; bases outside gene matches: 4. In germline, CDR1 is KGHSH, CDR2 LQKENI. The CDR3 DNA reads as TGTGCCAGCTCACCCAGGGACAGGGAAGAAAAACTGTTTTTT. As protein: CASSPRDREEKLFF.

This clone was picked up a small number of times. The chain uses TRBV11-1 and TRBJ2-1, with 8 positions matching TRBD1. V dropped 5 bases and J dropped 14; count of bases not matched to a gene: 17. CDR3 length: 15 amino acids. Germline CDR1 is SGHAT and CDR2 is FQDESV (reference sequence). As DNA, the CDR3 is TGTGCCAGCAGCCCGGGGACAGGAGTAGAGCGTGGGAAGTTCTTC. Amino acid sequence: CASSPGTGVERGKFF. The full variable domain, completed using reference TRBV11-1 and TRBJ2-1, is EAEVAQSPRYKITEKSQAVAFWCDPISGHATLYWYRQILGQGPELLVQFQDESVVDDSQLPKDRFSAERLKGVDSTLKIQPAELGDSAMYLCASSPGTGVERGKFFGPGTRLTVL.

This clone was counted between two and nine times. The chain is built from TRBV6-6 and TRBJ2-7; 7 bases fit TRBD2. This CDR3 is 14 amino acids long. V lost 4 bases to trimming and J lost 4 bases; unmatched junction nucleotides: 7. CDR1 and CDR2 from the germline V gene are MNHNY and SVGAGI (reference sequence). CDR3 nucleotide sequence: TGTGCCAGCAGTTCCCGCGGGGGTAGTTACGAGCAGTACTTC. Translated, it gives CASSSRGGSYEQYF.

This clone showed up just a few times. This chain links TRBV29-1 with TRBJ2-3; TRBD1 is a possible D gene (5 bases). V gave up 4 bases and J gave up 3 bases, with 20 bases separating them. The CDR3 totals 16 residues. Germline loops: CDR1 SQVTM, CDR2 ANQGSEA. Here the CDR3 DNA reads TGCAGCGTTGTTCCCGACGTAAAGGGGTGGACAGATACGCAGTATTTT. It is translated as CSVVPDVKGWTDTQYF.

This clone was counted a single time. The chain carries TRBV9 and TRBJ2-3, with 8 bases lining up with TRBD2. The V gene end was trimmed by 3 bases and the J gene end by 5 bases; junction bases not matched to a gene: 5. There are 14 residues in the CDR3. Germline V lookup: CDR1 SGDLS, CDR2 YYNGEE. The DNA of the CDR3 is TGTGCCAGCAGCGACGGGGGGGCCAAAGATACGCAGTATTTT. Protein sequence: CASSDGGAKDTQYF.

The sample holds a few counts of this clone. The chain recombines TRBV30 with TRBJ1-3; D uncertain. The CDR3 has 14 amino acids. V gave up 7 bases and J gave up 1 base, with 14 bases separating them. Germline V CDR1 and CDR2: GTSNPN, SVGIG (reference sequence). CDR3 region: CASNPRGSGNTIYF. CDR3 nucleotides: TGTGCCTCCAACCCCCGAGGTTCTGGAAACACCATATATTTT. The full variable domain, its missing parts supplied by reference TRBV30 and TRBJ1-3, is SQTIHQWPATLVQPVGSPLSLECTVEGTSNPNLYWYRQAAGRGLQLLFYSVGIGQISSEVPQNLSASRPQDRQFILSSKKLLLSDSGFYLCASNPRGSGNTIYFGEGSWLTVV.

J is TRBJ1-1 and V is TRBV11-3; D remains unclear. CDR3 size: 14 residues. Germline CDR1 SGHNT, CDR2 YENEEA. The V gene lost 0 bases and the J gene lost 4 bases, with 9 bases spanning the gap. The CDR3 reads CASSLDRMGTEAFF. The CDR3 bases are TGTGCCAGCAGCTTAGACAGAATGGGCACTGAAGCTTTCTTT.

The chain employs TRBV7-8 and TRBJ1-4; 11 bases fit TRBD1. The V gene end was trimmed by 4 bases and the J gene end by 8 bases; junction bases not matched to a gene: 3. Germline V lookup: CDR1 SGHVS, CDR2 FQNEAQ. The CDR3 is made up of 14 amino acids. The CDR3 loop is CASSSGTGGEKLFF. The DNA for the CDR3 is TGTGCCAGCAGCTCGGGGACAGGGGGAGAAAAACTGTTTTTT. The full variable domain, rest sourced from reference TRBV7-8 and TRBJ1-4, is GAGVSQSPRYKVAKRGQDVALRCDPISGHVSLFWYQQALGQGPEFLTYFQNEAQLDKSGLPSDRFFAERPEGSVSTLKIQRTQQEDSAVYLCASSSGTGGEKLFFGSGTQLSVL.

For this clone: Other DNA sequences within the sample encode an identical CDR3. The gene calls are TRBV30 and TRBJ1-5; no reliable D call. The V gene's germline CDR1 is GTSNPN and CDR2 SVGIG (reference sequence). V lost 0 bases and J 2 bases, leaving 5 bases between the germline ends. The CDR3 has 13 residues. DNA of the CDR3: TGTGCCTGGAGTGTGAGGGGCAATCAGCCCCAGCATTTT. It encodes CAWSVRGNQPQHF. The whole variable domain, filled in from reference TRBV30 and TRBJ1-5, reads SQTIHQWPATLVQPVGSPLSLECTVEGTSNPNLYWYRQAAGRGLQLLFYSVGIGQISSEVPQNLSASRPQDRQFILSSKKLLLSDSGFYLCAWSVRGNQPQHFGDGTRLSIL.

CDR3 sequence: CASSELPLRQIPSTNEKLFF. The CDR3 DNA is TGTGCCAGCAGTGAGCTTCCGTTGAGACAGATCCCGTCGACTAATGAAAAACTGTTTTTT. The chain has TRBV2 and TRBJ1-4, with D possibly being TRBD1 (5 bases). The V end was cut by 3 bases, the J end by 2 bases, with 25 bases between. Germline V gene lookup returns CDR1 SNHLY and CDR2 FYNNEI. The CDR3 sequence is 20 residues long.

Points on this clone: Other DNA variants within this sample encode the same CDR3. The rearrangement links TRBV5-1 to TRBJ1-6; no clear D. The CDR3 spans 14 residues. The ends were cut back, 0 bases at V and 5 bases at J, with 6 bases in the middle. Germline lookup yields CDR1 SGHRS and CDR2 YFSETQ. The CDR3 spells CASSLDRNNSPLHF. In DNA form, the CDR3 reads TGCGCCAGCAGCTTGGACAGAAATAATTCACCCCTCCACTTT.

This clone came up a few times. The V call is TRBV30, the J call TRBJ2-7; no clear D gene. CDR1 is GTSNPN, CDR2 SVGIG, per germline (reference sequence). V gave up 5 bases and J gave up 8 bases, with 10 bases separating them. The CDR3 sequence is 10 residues long. CDR3: CAWGSGKQYF. The CDR3, as DNA: TGTGCCTGGGGCAGTGGGAAGCAGTACTTC.

This clone was observed a few times. This chain joins TRBV29-1 and TRBJ2-2; no reliable D call. CDR1 is SQVTM and CDR2 is ANQGSEA in the germline V gene. The CDR3 runs 13 residues. Trimming removed 5 bases at V and 5 bases at J, with 12 bases between. This CDR3 reads CSVSKRRTGELFF. In nucleotides, the CDR3 is TGCAGCGTTAGTAAACGACGGACCGGGGAGCTGTTTTTT.

This clone was found a few times. The J gene is TRBJ1-1, the V gene TRBV7-2; D is ambiguous. In germline, CDR1 is SGHTA, CDR2 FQGNSA. Trimming removed 5 bases at V and 8 bases at J, with 12 bases between. CDR3 size: 12 residues. CDR3 sequence (DNA): TGTGCCAGCAGCCCGCCCTCCTCGGAAGCTTTCTTT. Its protein is CASSPPSSEAFF.

This clone was seen a handful of times. The chain employs TRBV29-1 and TRBJ2-1; D might be TRBD1 (5 bases). The CDR3 has 16 amino acids. Germline V lookup: CDR1 SQVTM, CDR2 ANQGSEA. The V and J ends lost 0 bases and 2 bases respectively, with 14 bases between them. The DNA of the CDR3 is TGCAGCGTTGAAGACGCGGCAGGGCTGGCCTACAATGAGCAGTTCTTC. Translated, it gives CSVEDAAGLAYNEQFF.

Only a few counts were recorded for this clone. The V gene is TRBV27, the J gene TRBJ2-7, with a tentative D call TRBD1 (6 bases). Germline V gene sequence: CDR1 MNHEY, CDR2 SMNVEV (reference sequence). This CDR3 has 14 amino acids. The V end lost 6 bases, the J end lost 5 bases, and 17 bases lay between the germline ends. CDR3 region: CASRYTPDRNEQYF. Here the CDR3 DNA reads TGTGCCAGCAGATACACCCCTGACAGGAACGAGCAGTACTTC.

The chain employs TRBV19 and TRBJ1-5; D remains ambiguous. The CDR3 runs to 14 residues. V lost 6 bases and J 3 bases, leaving 12 bases between the germline ends. Germline-derived CDR1 and CDR2 are LNHDA and SQIVND (reference sequence). The CDR3 nucleotides read TGTGCCAGTAGGCCCCTAAGGGTCAATCAGCCCCAGCATTTT. Translation gives CASRPLRVNQPQHF.

The chain recombines TRBV28 with TRBJ2-5; D unclear. The CDR3 consists of 14 residues. Germline V gives CDR1 MDHEN, CDR2 SYDVKM. Trimming pared 6 bases from V and 4 bases from J, leaving 15 bases between. CDR3 residues: CASRPLDALETQYF. The CDR3 coding sequence is TGTGCCAGCAGACCTCTAGACGCTTTAGAGACCCAGTACTTC. Together with reference TRBV28 and TRBJ2-5, the CDR3 gives the full variable domain: DVKVTQSSRYLVKRTGEKVFLECVQDMDHENMFWYRQDPGLGLRLIYFSYDVKMKEKGDIPEGYSVSREKKERFSLILESASTNQTSMYLCASRPLDALETQYFGPGTRLLVL.

V and J are TRBV7-2 and TRBJ2-7; no firm D call. The CDR3 consists of 16 residues. Trimming stripped 4 bases from V and 3 bases from J, with 19 bases between. The germline CDR1 and CDR2 sequences are SGHTA and FQGNSA. CDR3 residues: CASSSTYKASNYEQYF. CDR3 bases: TGTGCCAGCAGCTCGACTTACAAGGCGAGCAACTACGAGCAGTACTTC. The variable domain in full, completed from reference TRBV7-2 and TRBJ2-7, reads GAGVSQSPSNKVTEKGKDVELRCDPISGHTALYWYRQSLGQGLEFLIYFQGNSAPDKSGLPSDRFSAERTGGSVSTLTIQRTQQEDSAVYLCASSSTYKASNYEQYFGPGTRLTVT.

This clone has only a few counts. The chain uses TRBV7-9 and TRBJ1-5; TRBD1 matches at 9 bases. The CDR3 consists of 15 residues. Trimming cost V 5 bases and J 4 bases; bases outside gene matches: 6. Germline lookup yields CDR1 SEHNR and CDR2 FQNEAQ (reference sequence). The CDR3 reads CASSGAGTGNQPQHF. The CDR3 nucleotides are TGTGCCAGCAGCGGAGCCGGGACAGGGAATCAGCCCCAGCATTTT.

The chain couples TRBV5-1 to TRBJ2-7; 8 bases are shared with TRBD2. CDR3 length equals 18 residues. Germline CDR1 and CDR2: SGHRS and YFSETQ. The junction had 13 bases not matched to a gene; V was cut back by 0 bases and J by 2 bases. CDR3 nucleotides: TGCGCCAGCAGCTTGGCACGGTTTGCGGGGGGCCACACCTACGAGCAGTACTTC. Translating gives CASSLARFAGGHTYEQYF. The whole variable domain, remainder taken from reference TRBV5-1 and TRBJ2-7, is KAGVTQTPRYLIKTRGQQVTLSCSPISGHRSVSWYQQTPGQGLQFLFEYFSETQRNKGNFPGRFSGRQFSNSRSEMNVSTLELGDSALYLCASSLARFAGGHTYEQYFGPGTRLTVT.